This entry concerns a single T cell receptor beta chain. As originally analysed: Researchers report that nucleated cell counts were estimated from reference gene primer amplification. Repertoires were generated with immunoSEQ multiplex PCR, while TCRdb's copy carries only in-frame clones and drops some. From that table come the V and J calls and clone size; the DNA was used to work out D and trimming. The repertoire has roughly 250,000 clones, over 80% of them found once; the top ten carry around 2.6%. The data were taken from a study of blood T cell repertoires in COVID-19. Study information: The United States, Italy and Spain were the sources of the acute and convalescent COVID-19 samples.

The CDR3 extends over 15 amino acids. V lost 0 bases and J 7 bases, leaving 12 bases between the germline ends. Germline assignment: CDR1 SGHAT and CDR2 FQNNGV. This chain links TRBV11-2 with TRBJ1-4; D is perhaps TRBD1 (5 bases). The TCR sequence derives from a woman aged 25-40 years with acute COVID-19. Sample: PBMCs or T cells enriched from blood (not recorded which). DNA of the CDR3: TGTGCCAGCAGCTTAGATTACCAGGGAAGTGAAAAACTGTTTTTT. Its protein is CASSLDYQGSEKLFF.